This T cell receptor beta chain was identified during a study of graft-versus-host responses after intestinal transplantation. Study-wide background: Transplants were multivisceral, liver-intestinal, or isolated intestinal. Uniformly, recipients were administered anti-thymocyte globulin induction with subsequent tacrolimus and steroids for approximately three years.

Sequenced by immunoSEQ multiplex PCR; TCRdb stores in-frame clones only, minus some. The sample contains over 100,000 clones, more than 80% of which appear only once. General observations from the study: Early post-transplant falls in HvG clones accompanied the peak levels of circulating GvH clones.

With V trimmed by 7 bases and J by 1 base, 2 bases remained unmatched. Per germline, CDR1 LNHDA and CDR2 SQIVND (reference sequence). This CDR3 has 13 residues. Notes on this clone: Its antigen remains unknown.

This TCR came from a human donor who was the organ donor for an intestinal transplant. The V gene is TRBV19, the J gene TRBJ1-1; 8 nucleotides line up with TRBD1. The sample here was unstimulated CD4+ T cells sorted from spleen or lymph node cells, taken before transplant. The CDR3: CASTGTGNTEAFF. DNA for the CDR3: TGTGCCAGTACCGGGACAGGGAACACTGAAGCTTTCTTT. The full variable domain, with the rest looked up from reference TRBV19 and TRBJ1-1, is DGGITQSPKYLFRKEGQNVTLSCEQNLNHDAMYWYRQDPGQGLRLIYYSQIVNDFQKGDIAEGYSVSREKKESFPLTVTSAQKNPTAFYLCASTGTGNTEAFFGQGTRLTVV.